The rows below give T cell receptor beta chains drawn from one sample of a study of PD-1 blockade in mismatch repair-deficient tumors. Sequencing used immunoSEQ multiplex PCR; TCRdb keeps in-frame clones, though not all of them. The sample includes approximately 13,000 clones, 80% to 85% of them seen just once. No antigen is known for these receptors. The specimen comprised cells cultured in vitro, sampled from a patient treated with pembrolizumab. Every receptor here comes from an adult with mismatch repair-deficient cancer. Each CDR3 is given with its conserved first and last residue. Clone size is given for some rows only: seen once, a few or many times, or a class if the clone is expanded.

j_gene,abundance,v_gene,CDR3aa
TRBJ1-3,-,TRBV9,CASSRRSSGNTIYF
TRBJ2-6,-,TRBV10-2,CASVGSGANVLTF
TRBJ2-5,-,TRBV9,CASSVGERNQETQYF
TRBJ2-7,-,TRBV4-1,CASSHPLAGEAYEQYF
TRBJ1-1,-,TRBV7-3,CASSLGRGRGWSEAFF
TRBJ1-1,-,TRBV5-1,CASRTQGGTEAFF
TRBJ2-7,-,TRBV2,CATLVGGEQYF
TRBJ1-2,-,TRBV30,CAWSQGAGHGYTF
TRBJ1-1,-,TRBV2,CASKGDILTEAFF
TRBJ2-2,-,TRBV28,CASSRLAGGGTGELFF
TRBJ2-2,-,TRBV13,CASSLGPNGGELFF
TRBJ2-5,-,TRBV2,CASSGLDIQETQYF
TRBJ2-1,once,TRBV5-1,CASSLQREGYNEQFF
TRBJ2-2,-,TRBV27,CASSTAWEGRSGELFF
TRBJ2-7,once,TRBV4-1,CASSPRTQSRDEQYF
TRBJ1-1,-,TRBV29-1,CSVSQGSKTEAFF
TRBJ2-7,-,TRBV27,CASSGRIQGGEQYF
TRBJ1-1,-,TRBV5-1,CASSPGGTGSTEAFF
TRBJ1-6,-,TRBV27,CASSLNSAPAGNFLNSPLHF
TRBJ2-7,-,TRBV2,CASLGTSGSSYEQYF
TRBJ2-1,-,TRBV19,CASSMNPRYNEQFF
TRBJ2-5,-,TRBV4-1,CASSLREGETQYF
TRBJ2-1,-,TRBV16,CASSQSLASGDYNEQFF
TRBJ1-6,-,TRBV7-9,CASSLVGGDSPLHF
TRBJ2-3,-,TRBV4-1,CASRLAGVQLDTQYF
TRBJ2-3,-,TRBV30,CAWSVMATDTQYF
TRBJ1-2,-,TRBV11-2,CASSAGTGGGYGYTF